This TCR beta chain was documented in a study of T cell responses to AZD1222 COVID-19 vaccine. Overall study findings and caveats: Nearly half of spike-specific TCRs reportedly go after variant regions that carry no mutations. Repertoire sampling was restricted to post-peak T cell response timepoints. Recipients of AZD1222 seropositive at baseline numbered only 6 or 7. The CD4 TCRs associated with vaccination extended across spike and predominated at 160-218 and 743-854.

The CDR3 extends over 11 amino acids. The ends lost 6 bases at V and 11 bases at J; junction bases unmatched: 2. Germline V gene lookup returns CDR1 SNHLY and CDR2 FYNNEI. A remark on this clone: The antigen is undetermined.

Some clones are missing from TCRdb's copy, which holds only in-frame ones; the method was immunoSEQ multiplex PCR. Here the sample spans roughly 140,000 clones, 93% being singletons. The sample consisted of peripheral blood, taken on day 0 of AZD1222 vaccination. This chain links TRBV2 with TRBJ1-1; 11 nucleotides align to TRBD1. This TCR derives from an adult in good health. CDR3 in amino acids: CASRGDRGAFF. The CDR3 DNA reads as TGTGCCAGCAGGGGGGACAGGGGGGCTTTCTTT.